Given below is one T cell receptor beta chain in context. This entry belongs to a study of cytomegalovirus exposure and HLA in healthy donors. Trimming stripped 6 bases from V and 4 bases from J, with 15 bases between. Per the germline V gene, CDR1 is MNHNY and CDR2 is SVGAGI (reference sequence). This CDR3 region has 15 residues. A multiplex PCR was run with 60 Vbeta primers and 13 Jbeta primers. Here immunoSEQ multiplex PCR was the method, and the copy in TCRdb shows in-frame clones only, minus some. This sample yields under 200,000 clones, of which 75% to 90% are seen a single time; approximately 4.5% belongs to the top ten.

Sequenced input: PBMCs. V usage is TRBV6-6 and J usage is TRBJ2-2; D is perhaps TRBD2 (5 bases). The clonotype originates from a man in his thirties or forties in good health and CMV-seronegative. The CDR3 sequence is CASRDPTRSTGELFF. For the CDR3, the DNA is TGTGCCAGCAGGGACCCCACTAGGAGCACCGGGGAGCTGTTTTTT.